The 24 T cell receptor beta chains below all came from one sample that was sequenced in a study of T cell repertoires and leukemia-associated antigens. No antigen is known for these receptors. One entry per CDR3 protein results from TCRdb running MiXCR on the 5' RACE reads. Among around 12,000 distinct CDR3 sequences listed, more than 40% were seen once. The sequencing sample was made of CD3+ T cells sorted from blood and cultured. These receptors came from a female donor in good health.

This clonotype was recorded many times. The rearrangement joins TRBV5-1 to TRBJ1-6; no reliable D call. Looked up from germline, CDR1 is SGHRS and CDR2 is YFSETQ. CDR3 size: 14 residues. The V end was cut by 3 bases, the J end by 6 bases, with 10 bases between. The CDR3 nucleotides read TGCGCCAGCAGCTCGGTTGCGGTTAATTCACCCCTCCACTTT. Amino acids: CASSSVAVNSPLHF.

This clonotype was counted many times. This rearrangement joins TRBV20-1 to TRBJ2-3; D remains unclear. Germline values: CDR1 DFQATT, CDR2 SNEGSKA (reference sequence). This CDR3 contains 12 residues. V gave up 6 bases and J gave up 1 base, with 8 bases separating them. CDR3 loop: CSAGGGTDTQYF. DNA for the CDR3: TGCAGTGCCGGCGGCGGCACAGATACGCAGTATTTT.

This clonotype was recorded at least ten times. The chain employs TRBV7-9 and TRBJ1-1; TRBD1 aligns across 11 bases. This CDR3 is 15 amino acids long. The germline CDR1 and CDR2 sequences are SEHNR and FQNEAQ (reference sequence). V gave up 5 bases and J gave up 3 bases; unmatched junction bases: 5. The CDR3 reads CASSPWDRGDTEAFF. The CDR3 DNA follows: TGTGCCAGCAGCCCATGGGACAGGGGGGACACTGAAGCTTTCTTT.

This clonotype was recorded at least ten times. The V and J genes are TRBV29-1 and TRBJ2-2; D might be TRBD1 (5 bases). The CDR3 runs 15 residues. Between the trimmed V and J ends, which lost 2 bases and 8 bases, there was a span of 18 bases. CDR1 is SQVTM, CDR2 ANQGSEA, per germline. CDR3 sequence: CSVEYLGHLSGELFF. CDR3 in DNA: TGCAGCGTTGAATATCTAGGACACCTTTCTGGGGAGCTGTTTTTT.

This clonotype was counted ten times or more. The chain links TRBV19 to TRBJ1-1, with 10 bases identical to TRBD1. This CDR3 is built from 16 residues. CDR1 is LNHDA, CDR2 SQIVND, per germline (reference sequence). With 5 bases clipped from V and 3 bases from J, the junction kept 9 bases outside the gene matches. CDR3 sequence (DNA): TGTGCCAGTAGTTTTAAGGCGGGGACAGGGGACACTGAAGCTTTCTTT. Translating gives CASSFKAGTGDTEAFF.

Comment on this clonotype: An end of the junction differs from the germline gene, which may be a read error. The rearrangement links TRBV6-5 to TRBJ2-5; tentatively, D is TRBD1 or TRBD2 (5 bases each). Germline V gene sequence: CDR1 MNHEY, CDR2 SVGAGI. This CDR3 contains 14 residues. CDR3 bases: TGTGCCAGCAGTCACTCACTAGGGGACGAGACCAAGTACTTC. Its translation: CASSHSLGDETKYF.

Comments on this clonotype: One end of the junction does not line up with germline, which may come from a read error. The J gene is TRBJ2-1, the V gene TRBV18; D call uncertain. The germline CDR1 and CDR2 sequences are KGHSH and LQKENI. This CDR3 has 13 amino acids. Here the CDR3 reads CASPPPSGNEQFF. CDR3 DNA sequence: TGTGCCAGCCCACCACCTTCTGGCAATGAGCAGTTCTTC.

This clonotype was counted ten times or more. For the CDR3, the DNA is TGTGCCAGCAGCTTAGCAAACAATGAGCAGTTCTTC. Its translation: CASSLANNEQFF. V gene TRBV7-9 combines with J gene TRBJ2-1; D ambiguous. The CDR3 is 12 amino acids. In germline, CDR1 is SEHNR, CDR2 FQNEAQ (reference sequence). Trimming took off 0 bases at V and 5 bases at J, with 2 bases between the two ends.

A few counts support this clonotype. This chain uses TRBV7-8 with TRBJ2-1; 7 bases are a match to TRBD2. Losses at the gene ends were 5 bases for V and 7 bases for J; bases not matched to a gene: 14. CDR3 length: 16 residues. From germline, CDR1 is SGHVS and CDR2 FQNEAQ. The CDR3 region is CASSPREGRLFNEQFF. The CDR3 DNA reads TGTGCCAGCAGCCCGAGGGAGGGCCGTCTTTTTAATGAGCAGTTCTTC.

This clonotype has only a few counts. This sequence joins TRBV7-8 and TRBJ2-3, with TRBD1 as a possible D gene (6 bases). With 5 bases removed from V and 2 bases from J, the gap between germline ends came to 14 bases. This CDR3 is built from 15 residues. Germline V gives CDR1 SGHVS, CDR2 FQNEAQ. The CDR3 DNA sequence: TGTGCCAGCAGCCCGTGGGGGCAGTTCACAGATACGCAGTATTTT. Translated, it gives CASSPWGQFTDTQYF. The full variable domain, in which reference TRBV7-8 and TRBJ2-3 provide the parts outside the CDR3, is GAGVSQSPRYKVAKRGQDVALRCDPISGHVSLFWYQQALGQGPEFLTYFQNEAQLDKSGLPSDRFFAERPEGSVSTLKIQRTQQEDSAVYLCASSPWGQFTDTQYFGPGTRLTVL.

Of note for this clonotype: No DNA is shown, since the ends of the CDR3 on it are uncertain; the CDR3 is the one TCRdb lists. The J gene is TRBJ1-5, the V gene TRBV12-3 or TRBV12-4; the listed D gene, TRBD1, was not tested against the DNA. The CDR3 comprises 23 residues, both ends counted. The CDR3 here is CASSLKRGQETQYFGPGTRLQHF.

This clonotype counts as medium-sized. The CDR3 region is CASSPRQGMNTEAFF. In DNA form, the CDR3 reads TGTGCCAGCAGTCCCCGACAGGGCATGAACACTGAAGCTTTCTTT. V usage is TRBV28 and J usage is TRBJ1-1, with TRBD1 matching over 7 bases. The CDR3 loop spans 15 amino acids. The germline CDR1 and CDR2 sequences are MDHEN and SYDVKM. V was pared by 5 bases and J by 0 bases, with 6 bases of the junction left unmatched.

This clonotype has only a few counts. Being one base from a much bigger clone, this may be a read error. CDR3 region: CASSFKDRGSF. In nucleotides, the CDR3 is TGTGCCAGCAGTTTTAAGGACAGGGGGAGCTTC. The J gene is TRBJ2-5, the V gene TRBV28; 10 positions match TRBD1. Germline V CDR1 and CDR2: MDHEN, SYDVKM. The CDR3 is made up of 11 amino acids. Complete variable domain (other parts from reference TRBV28 and TRBJ2-5): DVKVTQSSRYLVKRTGEKVFLECVQDMDHENMFWYRQDPGLGLRLIYFSYDVKMKEKGDIPEGYSVSREKKERFSLILESASTNQTSMYLCASSFKDRGSFGPGTRLLVL.

This clonotype is medium-sized by share. The chain has TRBV12-3 or TRBV12-4 and TRBJ2-4; 7 nucleotides align to TRBD1. The trim removed 5 bases at V and 1 base at J, leaving 8 bases unmatched. The CDR3 consists of 16 residues. CDR3 residues: CASSTKQGTAKNIQYF. The CDR3 nucleotides read TGTGCCAGCAGTACCAAACAGGGGACGGCCAAAAACATTCAGTACTTC.

This clonotype qualifies as medium-sized. V is TRBV5-6 and J is TRBJ2-5, with 7 bases lining up with TRBD2. V lost 4 bases, J lost 1 base, and 10 bases stayed unmatched. The CDR3 runs to 16 residues. Germline-derived CDR1 and CDR2 are SGHDT and YYEEEE. The chain's CDR3 is CASSLGLAEIQETQYF. The CDR3 bases are TGTGCCAGCAGCCTGGGGCTAGCGGAGATCCAAGAGACCCAGTACTTC.

The table lists this clonotype with a few counts. The rearrangement joins TRBV5-5 to TRBJ2-7; 9 bases are a match to TRBD2. Germline loops: CDR1 SGHKS, CDR2 YYEKEE (reference sequence). The ends lost 0 bases at V and 3 bases at J; junction bases unmatched: 7. This CDR3 contains 16 residues. CDR3 residues: CASSLVKTSGDYEQYF. CDR3 DNA sequence: TGTGCCAGCAGCTTGGTCAAGACTAGCGGAGACTACGAGCAGTACTTC.

This clonotype was observed a few times. The rearrangement uses TRBV20-1 and TRBJ2-1; 8 nucleotides align to TRBD2. CDR3 length equals 14 residues. Unmatched junction bases numbered 9, after V lost 3 bases and J lost 8 bases. CDR1 and CDR2 (germline): DFQATT, SNEGSKA (reference sequence). Written as DNA, the CDR3 is TGCAGTGCTAGTTCACTAGCGGACCTGGATGAGCAGTTCTTC. Translation: CSASSLADLDEQFF.

The rearrangement uses TRBV28 and TRBJ1-5, with TRBD1 matching over 9 bases. V shed 2 bases and J 5 bases; nucleotides not matched to a gene: 7. This CDR3 comprises 16 residues. CDR1 and CDR2 from the germline V gene are MDHEN and SYDVKM. The CDR3 DNA follows: TGTGCCAGCAGTTTAGAGGGACAGGGAGGATATCAGCCCCAGCATTTT. Protein product: CASSLEGQGGYQPQHF.

This clonotype is termed medium-sized. The chain joins TRBV4-3 to TRBJ1-5; no firm D call. V was shortened by 0 bases and J by 4 bases, with 4 bases between the two germline ends. Germline V gives CDR1 LGHNA, CDR2 YSLEER. The CDR3 contains 13 residues. As DNA, the CDR3 is TGCGCCAGCAGCCAAGATGGAAATCAGCCCCAGCATTTT. Translated: CASSQDGNQPQHF.

The CDR3 DNA sequence: TGTGCCAGCAGCCTTGGGACACCTGAAGCTTTCTTT. Residues: CASSLGTPEAFF. The chain has TRBV5-5 and TRBJ1-1; tentative D call: TRBD1 (6 bases). The CDR3 is made up of 12 amino acids. Trimming took 4 bases from V and 6 from J, leaving 10 bases between them. Germline V gene data show CDR1 as SGHKS and CDR2 as YYEKEE (reference sequence).

This clonotype was counted a single time. The chain is built from TRBV29-1 and TRBJ2-1; 9 nucleotides agree with TRBD1. Unmatched junction bases numbered 15, after V lost 5 bases and J lost 10 bases. The CDR3 covers 15 residues. Germline CDR1 is SQVTM and CDR2 is ANQGSEA. As DNA, the CDR3 is TGCAGCGTTCCCCTCACCGGGACAGGGTTTAGCGAGCAGTTCTTC. It is translated as CSVPLTGTGFSEQFF.

The rearrangement uses TRBV18 and TRBJ1-4; the D is unclear. The V gene's germline CDR1 is KGHSH and CDR2 LQKENI. V lost 2 bases and J lost 7, with 11 bases in between. The CDR3 contains 14 residues. The CDR3 coding sequence is TGTGCCAGCTCACCAGCTGAGGGCCGTGAAAAACTGTTTTTT. As protein: CASSPAEGREKLFF.

The chain uses TRBV6-5 and TRBJ1-2; possibly TRBD1 for D (5 bases). The germline V and J ends were trimmed by 2 bases and 7 bases, with 17 bases remaining between them. CDR3 length equals 15 residues. Germline CDR1 is MNHEY and CDR2 is SVGAGI. For the CDR3, the DNA is TGTGCCAGCAGTTACATATATGGCACGAGGGGTGGCTACACCTTC. Translation: CASSYIYGTRGGYTF.

Concerning this clonotype itself: This likely comes from a read error, as the CDR3 has no conserved phenylalanine or tryptophan at its end. It is unclear where the CDR3 begins or ends on the DNA, so no DNA is shown, and the CDR3 is as TCRdb lists it. The V call is TRBV6-5, the J call TRBJ2-3; the table's D call, TRBD1, was not checked against the DNA. Inclusive of both ends, the CDR3 amounts to 14 amino acids. The V gene's germline CDR1 is MNHEY and CDR2 SVGAGI. CDR3 loop: CASSVTGDKDTQCL.